These 20 T cell receptor beta chains originate from one sample sequenced in a study of blood T cell repertoires in COVID-19. This table comes from immunoSEQ multiplex PCR, and its TCRdb copy is limited to in-frame clones, with some not included. The data contain some 270,000 clones, 80% to 90% of them seen just once; the ten biggest clones take up approximately 10%. Specimen: peripheral blood. Receptor source: a woman aged 65 to 85 with acute or convalescent COVID-19.

The chain combines TRBV3-1 (or the pseudogene TRBV3-2) with TRBJ1-1; no firm D call. Trimming shortened V by 1 base and J by 1 base, and 10 bases separated the two germline ends. Germline V lookup: CDR1 LGHDT, CDR2 YNNKEL (reference sequence). The CDR3 has 15 residues. The CDR3 DNA reads TGTGCCAGCAGCCAAGGAGGCCGTAAGAACACTGAAGCTTTCTTT. Translated, it gives CASSQGGRKNTEAFF.

The chain uses TRBV6-5 and TRBJ1-1; D is perhaps TRBD1 (6 bases). Germline lookup yields CDR1 MNHEY and CDR2 SVGAGI. The CDR3 consists of 16 residues. Trimming removed 4 bases at V and 0 bases at J, with 15 bases between. This CDR3 is CASSSQGLGVNTEAFF. CDR3 DNA: TGTGCCAGCAGTTCCCAGGGGTTGGGCGTGAACACTGAAGCTTTCTTT.

The rearrangement uses TRBV5-4 and TRBJ1-2, with D possibly TRBD1 on 5 matching bases. The CDR3 has 15 residues. The V end was cut by 1 base, the J end by 6 bases, with 16 bases between. Germline V gives CDR1 SGHNT, CDR2 YYREEE (reference sequence). The CDR3 DNA reads as TGTGCCAGCAGCTTGCCATTCCGGGGGAGAGATGGCTACACCTTC. Translation: CASSLPFRGRDGYTF.

This sequence joins TRBV29-1 and TRBJ1-2; tentatively, D is TRBD1 (6 bases). The V gene's germline CDR1 is SQVTM and CDR2 ANQGSEA. The CDR3 consists of 12 residues. The germline V and J ends were trimmed by 6 bases and 4 bases, with 12 bases remaining between them. The CDR3 spells CSVSDSFYGYTF. The CDR3 DNA reads TGCAGCGTCTCGGACAGTTTCTATGGCTACACCTTC.

This sequence joins TRBV19 and TRBJ2-3, with TRBD1 identical over 8 bases. Germline lookup yields CDR1 LNHDA and CDR2 SQIVND (reference sequence). CDR3 length: 12 amino acids. V gave up 5 bases and J gave up 12 bases; unmatched junction bases: 7. CDR3 loop: CASSPGQGAQYF. DNA of the CDR3: TGTGCCAGTAGTCCAGGACAGGGTGCACAGTATTTT.

The rearrangement uses TRBV25-1 and TRBJ1-1; 7 nucleotides match TRBD1. Per the germline V gene, CDR1 is MGHDK and CDR2 is SYGVNS. The CDR3 is made up of 17 amino acids. The V segment lost 3 bases and the J segment 1 base; nucleotides outside the gene matches: 11. CDR3 protein: CASSDPQGITQNTEAFF. The CDR3 coding sequence is TGTGCCAGCAGTGACCCACAGGGGATAACGCAGAACACTGAAGCTTTCTTT.

The chain couples TRBV5-1 to TRBJ2-4, with TRBD1 as a possible D gene (5 bases). The V gene lost 4 bases and the J gene lost 0 bases, with 8 bases spanning the gap. CDR3 length: 14 residues. Germline V gives CDR1 SGHRS, CDR2 YFSETQ. The CDR3, as DNA: TGCGCCAGCAGCCAAGGACAAGCCAAAAACATTCAGTACTTC. This translates into CASSQGQAKNIQYF.

The chain is built from TRBV18 and TRBJ1-2; D is perhaps TRBD1 (5 bases). The CDR3 contains 15 residues. The germline V gene has CDR1 KGHSH and CDR2 LQKENI. V lost 4 bases and J lost 2, with 14 bases in between. The CDR3 coding sequence is TGTGCCAGCTCACTCGCATTTACAGGCAACTATGGCTACACCTTC. Its protein is CASSLAFTGNYGYTF. Full variable domain (rest looked up from reference TRBV18 and TRBJ1-2): NAGVMQNPRHLVRRRGQEARLRCSPMKGHSHVYWYRQLPEEGLKFMVYLQKENIIDESGMPKERFSAEFPKEGPSILRIQQVVRGDSAAYFCASSLAFTGNYGYTFGSGTRLTVV.

This clone came up a few times. The V call is TRBV7-8, the J call TRBJ1-5; D gene unclear. Germline assignment: CDR1 SGHVS and CDR2 FQNEAQ. The length of the CDR3 is 15 residues. Trimming left V 0 bases short and J 7 bases short, with 13 bases between. The CDR3 region is CASSLAGEGSQPQHF. DNA of the CDR3: TGTGCCAGCAGCTTAGCCGGGGAGGGAAGCCAGCCCCAGCATTTT.

V is TRBV20-1 and J is TRBJ1-2; D unresolved. V was trimmed by 3 bases and J by 6 bases, leaving 11 bases between them. CDR3 length: 12 residues. Germline CDR1 and CDR2: DFQATT and SNEGSKA (reference sequence). Here the CDR3 DNA reads TGCAGTGCTAGTTCAACACCCCATGGCTACACCTTC. This translates into CSASSTPHGYTF.

This chain links TRBV10-3 with TRBJ2-5; 7 bases map to TRBD1. The V segment lost 6 bases and the J segment 1 base; nucleotides outside the gene matches: 2. This CDR3 is built from 13 residues. Germline V lookup: CDR1 ENHRY, CDR2 SYGVKD. CDR3: CAIRWTGQETQYF. CDR3 nucleotides: TGTGCCATCAGATGGACAGGCCAAGAGACCCAGTACTTC.

The J gene is TRBJ1-2, the V gene TRBV6-6; D is uncertain. Per the germline V gene, CDR1 is MNHNY and CDR2 is SVGAGI (reference sequence). V lost 7 bases and J 0 bases, leaving 15 bases between the germline ends. The CDR3 spans 15 residues. The CDR3 sequence is CASTSTRIPNYGYTF. CDR3 DNA: TGTGCCAGCACTTCGACCAGGATTCCTAACTATGGCTACACCTTC.

The J gene is TRBJ2-6, the V gene TRBV9; tentatively, D is TRBD1 (6 bases). This CDR3 has 15 amino acids. Germline V gene lookup returns CDR1 SGDLS and CDR2 YYNGEE. V lost 7 bases, J lost 1 base, and 12 bases lay in between. The CDR3: CASRPGVSGANVLTF. The CDR3, as DNA: TGTGCCAGCCGCCCAGGGGTTTCTGGGGCCAACGTCCTGACTTTC.

This chain joins TRBV6-5 and TRBJ2-7; perhaps TRBD2 as D (6 bases). Germline CDR1 reads MNHEY; CDR2 reads SVGAGI. The CDR3 has 16 amino acids. Trimming took off 2 bases at V and 0 bases at J, with 14 bases between the two ends. The CDR3 coding sequence is TGTGCCAGCAGTTACGGTGGGGGGTTCGGCTCCTACGAGCAGTACTTC. Translating it yields CASSYGGGFGSYEQYF.

The chain employs TRBV18 and TRBJ2-2, with D perhaps TRBD1 (6 bases). Trimming removed 6 bases from V and 5 bases from J, with 19 bases in between. The CDR3 covers 16 residues. Germline lookup yields CDR1 KGHSH and CDR2 LQKENI. The CDR3 DNA reads as TGTGCCAGCTCGGGCCCGGACAGCTTTACTACCGGGGAGCTGTTTTTT. This gives the protein CASSGPDSFTTGELFF.

This clone has more than one count but fewer than ten. The V and J genes are TRBV4-1 and TRBJ1-2; 9 bases align to TRBD1. Per the germline V gene, CDR1 is MGHRA and CDR2 is YSYEKL. The CDR3 runs to 14 residues. With V trimmed by 1 base and J by 4 bases, 1 base remained unmatched. The CDR3 reads CASSQAGQGYGYTF. Here the CDR3 DNA reads TGCGCCAGCAGCCAAGCGGGACAGGGCTATGGCTACACCTTC.

V usage is TRBV7-6 and J usage is TRBJ2-1; 8 nucleotides match TRBD1. The CDR3 consists of 18 residues. The germline gives CDR1 SGHVS, CDR2 FNYEAQ. Germline trimming cut 1 base from V and 6 bases from J; bases unmatched to any gene: 14. DNA for the CDR3: TGTGCCAGCAGCTTAGGACCTTTTATCCATGACAGGGGCAATGAGCAGTTCTTC. Amino acid sequence: CASSLGPFIHDRGNEQFF.

The chain uses TRBV7-9 and TRBJ1-1, with D perhaps TRBD1 (5 bases). V lost 6 bases, J lost 1 base, and 12 bases lay in between. The CDR3 length is 14 residues. Germline CDR1 and CDR2: SEHNR and FQNEAQ (reference sequence). DNA of the CDR3: TGTGCCAGCAGGACGGACATCCCGAACACTGAAGCTTTCTTT. This gives the protein CASRTDIPNTEAFF. Full variable domain (missing parts from reference TRBV7-9 and TRBJ1-1): DTGVSQNPRHKITKRGQNVTFRCDPISEHNRLYWYRQTLGQGPEFLTYFQNEAQLEKSRLLSDRFSAERPKGSFSTLEIQRTEQGDSAMYLCASRTDIPNTEAFFGQGTRLTVV.

The rearrangement links TRBV3-1 (or the pseudogene TRBV3-2) to TRBJ1-2; the D gene is possibly TRBD1 (6 bases). The length of the CDR3 is 12 residues. Trimming cost V 9 bases and J 7 bases, with 15 bases left between them. Germline CDR1 reads LGHDT; CDR2 reads YNNKEL (reference sequence). CDR3 protein: CASQTGGTGYTF. Here the CDR3 DNA reads TGTGCCAGTCAGACAGGTGGTACTGGCTACACCTTC.

The J gene is TRBJ1-5, the V gene TRBV23-1, with D possibly being TRBD1 (5 bases). TRBV23-1 carries the ORF label, with uncertain function. Trimming took off 5 bases at V and 7 bases at J, with 24 bases between the two ends. The CDR3 covers 17 residues. In nucleotides, the CDR3 is TGCGCCAGCAGTAGCCAGGGACTTGGAGCTGAGGGACAGCCCCAGCATTTT. The encoded protein is CASSSQGLGAEGQPQHF.